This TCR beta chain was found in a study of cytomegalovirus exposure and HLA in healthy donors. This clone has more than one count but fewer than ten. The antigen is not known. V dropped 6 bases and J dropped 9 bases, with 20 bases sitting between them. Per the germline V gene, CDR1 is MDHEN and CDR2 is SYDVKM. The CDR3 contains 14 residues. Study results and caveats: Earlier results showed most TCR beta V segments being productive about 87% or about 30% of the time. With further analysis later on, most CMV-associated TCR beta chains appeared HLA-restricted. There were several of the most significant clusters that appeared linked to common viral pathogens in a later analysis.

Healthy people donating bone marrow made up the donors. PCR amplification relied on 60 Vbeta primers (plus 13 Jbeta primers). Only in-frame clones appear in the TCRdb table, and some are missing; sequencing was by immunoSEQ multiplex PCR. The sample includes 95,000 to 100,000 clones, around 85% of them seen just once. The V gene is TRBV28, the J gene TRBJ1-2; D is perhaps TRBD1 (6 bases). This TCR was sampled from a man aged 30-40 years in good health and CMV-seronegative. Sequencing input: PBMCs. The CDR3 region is CASRPPDRTHSYTF. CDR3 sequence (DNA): TGTGCCAGCAGGCCTCCTGACAGGACACACAGCTACACCTTC.